This T cell receptor beta chain was obtained from a study of spatial heterogeneity in lung cancer. The study tagged each TCR cDNA molecule with a unique molecular identifier. One entry per CDR3 protein results from TCRdb running MiXCR on the 5' RACE reads. The sample includes about 85,000 distinct CDR3 sequences, approximately 20% of them seen just once. Overall study findings and caveats: Blood contained ubiquitous expanded tumor TCRs more at resection than at follow-up.

The germline CDR1 and CDR2 sequences are PRHDT and FYEKMQ (reference sequence). The CDR3 is made up of 14 amino acids. The sample's time point: sample taken at primary tumor resection. Sequencing was performed on whole RNA extracted from tumor and nontumor lung tissue, or from frozen PBMC, and the material was left unsorted. This clonotype was counted a few times. The antigen is not known. One junction end does not reproduce the germline sequence, and a read error may be involved. This receptor was identified in a male donor with early-stage non-small cell lung cancer. Source: PBMCs, taken at surgery. The chain uses TRBV13 and TRBJ1-2; D call uncertain. CDR3 in DNA: TGTGCCAGCAGTTTAGGACGGGCCACCTATGGCTACACCTTC. The encoded protein is CASSLGRATYGYTF.